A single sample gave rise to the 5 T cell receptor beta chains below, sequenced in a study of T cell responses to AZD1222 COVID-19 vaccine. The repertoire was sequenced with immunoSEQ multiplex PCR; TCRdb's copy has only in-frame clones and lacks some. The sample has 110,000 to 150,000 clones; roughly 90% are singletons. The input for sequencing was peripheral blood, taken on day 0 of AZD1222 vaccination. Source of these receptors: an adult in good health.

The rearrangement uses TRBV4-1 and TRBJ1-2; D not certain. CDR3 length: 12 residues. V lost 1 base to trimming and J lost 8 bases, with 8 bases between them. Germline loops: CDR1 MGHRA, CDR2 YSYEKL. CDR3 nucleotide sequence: TGCGCCAGCAGCCAAGCAAATAAGGGCTACACCTTC. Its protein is CASSQANKGYTF.

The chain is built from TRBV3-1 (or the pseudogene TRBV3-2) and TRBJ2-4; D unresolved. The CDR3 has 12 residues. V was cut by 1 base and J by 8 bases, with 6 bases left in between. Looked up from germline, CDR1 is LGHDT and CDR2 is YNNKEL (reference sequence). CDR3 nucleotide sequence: TGTGCCAGCAGCCAAGGACCCGACATTCAGTACTTC. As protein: CASSQGPDIQYF.

The CDR3 protein is CASSSQGHIQETQYF. CDR3 DNA sequence: TGTGCCAGCAGTTCACAGGGGCACATCCAAGAGACCCAGTACTTC. This chain uses TRBV27 with TRBJ2-5, with 7 bases fitting TRBD1. V lost 4 bases, J lost 1 base, and 6 bases stayed unmatched. Germline-derived CDR1 and CDR2 are MNHEY and SMNVEV (reference sequence). The length of the CDR3 is 15 residues.

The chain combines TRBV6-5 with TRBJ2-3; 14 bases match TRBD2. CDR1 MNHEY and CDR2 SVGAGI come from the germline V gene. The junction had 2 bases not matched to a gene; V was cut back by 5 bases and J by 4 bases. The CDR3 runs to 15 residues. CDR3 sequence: CASSRLAGGPDTQYF. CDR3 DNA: TGTGCCAGCAGTAGACTAGCGGGAGGGCCAGATACGCAGTATTTT.

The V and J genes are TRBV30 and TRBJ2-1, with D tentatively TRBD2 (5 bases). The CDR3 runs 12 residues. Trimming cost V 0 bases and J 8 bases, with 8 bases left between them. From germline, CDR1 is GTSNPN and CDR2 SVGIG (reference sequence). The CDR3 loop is CAWSVGGDEQFF. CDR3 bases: TGTGCCTGGAGTGTCGGAGGCGATGAGCAGTTCTTC.